This entry concerns a single T cell receptor (beta chain). What it binds is not known. There are 15 residues in the CDR3. The germline CDR1 and CDR2 sequences are MNHEY and SMNVEV (reference sequence). V dropped 0 bases and J dropped 0 bases, with 6 bases sitting between them. All donors participated as healthy donors of bone marrow. The data belong to a study of cytomegalovirus exposure and HLA in healthy donors. Study-wide results and caveats: Trimming of TCR beta V- and J-genes showed a link, identified in a later analysis, to a missense DCLRE1C variant.

PCR amplification relied on 60 Vbeta primers (plus 13 Jbeta primers). The protocol was immunoSEQ multiplex PCR, while the TCRdb copy is restricted to in-frame clones and leaves out a portion. Of about 140,000 clones in the sample, around 84% were seen once. The TCR originated in a man between 50 and 59 years old in good health and CMV-seronegative. Sequencing input: PBMCs. The chain couples TRBV27 to TRBJ1-3, with D unclear. Here the CDR3 DNA reads TGTGCCAGCAGTTTATCCCCAGGCTCTGGAAACACCATATATTTT. It is translated as CASSLSPGSGNTIYF.